The next 4 T cell receptor beta chains were all read from a single sample in a study of CD8 T cells in Susac syndrome (dated by TCRdb to between 2018 and 2020). Library method: the immunoSEQ multiplex PCR assay. RNA was extracted with the RNeasy kit and roughly 0.45 to 1 ug was reverse transcribed using random hexamers. TCRdb reprocessing: public reads trimmed at Q25 with fastp, clones called with MiXCR, in-frame beta chains kept. Rows are combined by CDR3 protein, so each entry shows the most common genes and DNA. The sample yields about 160,000 distinct CDR3 sequences; approximately 94% were counted once. Approximately 0.12% of the sample is in the top ten clones. The sequenced sample consisted of CD4+ T cells from PBMCs. The receptors were sampled from a human donor with Susac syndrome.

The V call is TRBV29-1, the J call TRBJ1-2; 8 nucleotides match TRBD1. This CDR3 region has 14 residues. The trim removed 3 bases at V and 3 bases at J, leaving 6 bases unmatched. Germline CDR1 is SQVTM and CDR2 is ANQGSEA. CDR3 protein: CSVEVRGPDYGYTF. For the CDR3, the DNA is TGCAGCGTTGAGGTCAGGGGGCCGGACTATGGCTACACCTTC.

This chain joins TRBV12-3 or TRBV12-4 and TRBJ2-7; D is unresolved. Trimming took 4 bases from V and 9 from J, leaving 13 bases between them. This CDR3 has 12 residues. CDR3 protein: CASSSITASQYF. CDR3 bases: TGTGCCAGCAGTTCGATTACAGCGTCGCAGTACTTC.

The chain links TRBV6-5 to TRBJ1-2; D ambiguous. Germline V lookup: CDR1 MNHEY, CDR2 SVGAGI. This CDR3 comprises 12 residues. Trimming left V 2 bases short and J 5 bases short, with 6 bases between. DNA of the CDR3: TGTGCCAGCAGTTACGATGGGTATGGCTACACCTTC. Its translation: CASSYDGYGYTF.

The V call is TRBV5-1, the J call TRBJ2-5; TRBD2 agrees at 8 bases. Germline lookup yields CDR1 SGHRS and CDR2 YFSETQ. The CDR3 has 15 amino acids. V trimming: 6 bases; J trimming: 2 bases; junction bases outside the gene matches: 9. For the CDR3, the DNA is TGCGCCAGCACCTCAGCGGGAGAGCAACAAGAGACCCAGTACTTC. Amino acid sequence: CASTSAGEQQETQYF.